This record concerns one T cell receptor (beta chain) sequence. The protocol was immunoSEQ multiplex PCR, while the TCRdb copy is restricted to in-frame clones and leaves out a portion. In the table there are some 120,000 clones, approximately 84% of which are singletons. The sample originates from a study of PD-L1 blockade in urothelial cancer. Study background: Twenty-five of 29 patients were males with bladder-origin urothelial cancer.

Noted time point: pretreatment peripheral blood. Metastatic or locally advanced urothelial carcinoma was present in the patients. CDR3 length: 17 amino acids. Deletions cut 0 bases from V and 2 bases from J, with 16 bases between. The germline CDR1 and CDR2 sequences are SGHRS and YFSETQ. The V and J genes are TRBV5-1 and TRBJ2-3; no clear D gene. This sequence originates from a man aged 50 or older with urothelial cancer. The specimen was PBMCs, collected around atezolizumab (anti-PD-L1) treatment. CDR3 DNA sequence: TGCGCCAGCAGCTTGGCCGTGAGGTTTATGCCCACAGATACGCAGTATTTT. Encoded protein: CASSLAVRFMPTDTQYF. The full variable domain, its missing parts supplied by reference TRBV5-1 and TRBJ2-3, is KAGVTQTPRYLIKTRGQQVTLSCSPISGHRSVSWYQQTPGQGLQFLFEYFSETQRNKGNFPGRFSGRQFSNSRSEMNVSTLELGDSALYLCASSLAVRFMPTDTQYFGPGTRLTVL.